This entry features one TCR beta chain sequence. The antigen is not known. This record comes from a study of cytomegalovirus exposure and HLA in healthy donors. The junction had 10 bases not matched to a gene; V was cut back by 3 bases and J by 3 bases. The CDR3 sequence is 16 residues long. The germline CDR1 and CDR2 sequences are MGHRA and YSYEKL. PCR employed 60 Vbeta and 13 Jbeta primers. The data were produced by immunoSEQ multiplex PCR, yet TCRdb's version contains in-frame clones alone and is incomplete. Its listing shows over 35,000 clones. General study points: Later analysis demonstrated an association between a missense DCLRE1C variant and TCR beta V- and J-gene trimming. The investigators catalogued 180 or so TCR beta chains as cytomegalovirus-associated. In vitro confirmation showed a few CMV-associated chains to be CMV antigen specific. As a later analysis revealed, most CMV-associated TCR beta chains appeared HLA-restricted.

The clonotype comes from a woman aged 25-40 years in good health and CMV-seronegative. The chain links TRBV4-1 to TRBJ2-7, with 8 bases identical to TRBD2. Sequencing used PBMCs. CDR3 sequence reads: CASSQATSGTYYEQYF. The CDR3 region has the DNA TGCGCCAGCAGCCAGGCCACTAGCGGCACCTACTACGAGCAGTACTTC.